This T cell receptor beta chain was sequenced in a study of blood T cell repertoires in COVID-19. Study in general: Acute and convalescent COVID-19 specimens originated in the United States, Italy and Spain.

Per the study methods: Researchers report that nucleated cell counts were estimated from reference gene primer amplification. TCRdb keeps only in-frame clones here, not all; method: immunoSEQ multiplex PCR. D and trimming were read from the DNA, whereas the V and J calls and clone size are those reported in that table. The table shows fewer than 150,000 clones, with over 75% occurring only once. The V and J ends lost 0 bases and 13 bases respectively, with 7 bases between them. The CDR3 length is 11 residues. Germline-derived CDR1 and CDR2 are MNHEY and SMNVEV (reference sequence). The gene calls are TRBV27 and TRBJ2-1, with a weak D call TRBD1 (6 bases). This sequence originates from a woman between 65 and 79 years old who had recovered from COVID-19. Sequenced input: peripheral blood. In DNA form, the CDR3 reads TGTGCCAGCAGTTTATCGGACAGACAGTTCTTC. Translating gives CASSLSDRQFF.